Each of the 20 T cell receptor beta chains below was sequenced from the same sample in a study of OX40 agonist ivuxolimab in advanced cancers. The repertoire was sequenced with immunoSEQ multiplex PCR; TCRdb's copy has only in-frame clones and lacks some. The sample shows 55,000 to 90,000 clones, approximately 81% of them seen only once. The material sequenced was CD4+ or CD8+ T cells sorted from blood, taken in a trial of the OX40 agonist ivuxolimab. Receptor source: an adult with an advanced solid tumor such as melanoma, head and neck, liver or kidney cancer.

The rearrangement joins TRBV25-1 to TRBJ2-7; possible D gene TRBD1, 6 bases. Germline-derived CDR1 and CDR2 are MGHDK and SYGVNS. CDR3 length equals 15 residues. V was cut by 4 bases and J by 6 bases, with 19 bases left in between. The CDR3 reads CASSVGTPWVTEQYF. CDR3 nucleotide sequence: TGTGCCAGCAGTGTTGGGACACCGTGGGTGACCGAGCAGTACTTC.

This clone was counted a few times. The chain joins TRBV6-1 to TRBJ1-5; D is perhaps TRBD1 (6 bases). Germline values: CDR1 MNHNS, CDR2 SASEGT. The CDR3 consists of 15 residues. Trimming took 6 bases from V and 1 from J, leaving 13 bases between them. In DNA form, the CDR3 reads TGTGCCAGCAGAAGGGGGTCACAGAGCAATCAGCCCCAGCATTTT. Translated: CASRRGSQSNQPQHF.

This sequence joins TRBV6-4 and TRBJ2-3, with 8 positions matching TRBD2. The CDR3 totals 14 residues. The V gene's germline CDR1 is MRHNA and CDR2 SNTAGT. The junction had 3 bases not matched to a gene; V was cut back by 7 bases and J by 0 bases. In DNA, the CDR3 is TGTGCCAGCAAGCCGGGGGGGAGCACAGATACGCAGTATTTT. Translated, it gives CASKPGGSTDTQYF.

This chain uses TRBV29-1 with TRBJ1-1; D gene ambiguous. This CDR3 has 15 residues. Trimming removed 4 bases at V and 4 bases at J, with 19 bases between. Per germline, CDR1 SQVTM and CDR2 ANQGSEA. The CDR3 nucleotides are TGCAGCGTTGTGGGGAGGATTTCAGGAGCCACTGAAGCTTTCTTT. It translates to CSVVGRISGATEAFF.

The J gene is TRBJ1-5, the V gene TRBV19, with no clear D. The CDR3 has 13 amino acids. Trimming pared 3 bases from V and 11 bases from J, leaving 14 bases between. The V gene's germline CDR1 is LNHDA and CDR2 SQIVND (reference sequence). The CDR3: CASSIPTPRTQHF. DNA of the CDR3: TGTGCCAGTAGTATCCCCACCCCTAGGACCCAGCATTTT.

The V and J genes are TRBV6-6 and TRBJ2-7, with no clear D. The CDR3 consists of 13 residues. Trimming removed 0 bases at V and 3 bases at J, with 6 bases between. Per germline, CDR1 MNHNY and CDR2 SVGAGI (reference sequence). CDR3 in amino acids: CASSYSYSYEQYF. The DNA for the CDR3 is TGTGCCAGCAGTTACTCGTACAGCTACGAGCAGTACTTC.

The rearrangement joins TRBV19 to TRBJ2-5; D may be TRBD1 (6 bases). Trimming took 0 bases from V and 0 from J, leaving 14 bases between them. The CDR3 has 17 amino acids. Germline V CDR1 and CDR2: LNHDA, SQIVND (reference sequence). DNA of the CDR3: TGTGCCAGTAGTATAGATTTAGGGGGACCGTACCAAGAGACCCAGTACTTC. Residues: CASSIDLGGPYQETQYF.

The rearrangement uses TRBV19 and TRBJ1-3, with 7 bases identical to TRBD1. The germline CDR1 and CDR2 sequences are LNHDA and SQIVND (reference sequence). This CDR3 is built from 15 residues. V trimming: 7 bases; J trimming: 3 bases; junction bases outside the gene matches: 9. The CDR3 sequence is CASTGTALFGNTIYF. CDR3 DNA: TGTGCCAGTACCGGGACAGCCCTGTTTGGAAACACCATATATTTT.

V and J are TRBV6-6 and TRBJ1-1; D may be TRBD1 (5 bases). The CDR3 loop spans 14 amino acids. V was shortened by 8 bases and J by 2 bases, with 15 bases between the two germline ends. Germline CDR1 is MNHNY and CDR2 is SVGAGI (reference sequence). CDR3 DNA: TGTGCCAGCGGGGGTATGGGCGTAAACACTGAAGCTTTCTTT. Translated, it gives CASGGMGVNTEAFF.

The gene calls are TRBV15 and TRBJ2-5, with TRBD1 matching 7 bases. The V segment lost 1 base and the J segment 6 bases; nucleotides outside the gene matches: 2. The germline gives CDR1 LNHNV, CDR2 YYDKDF (reference sequence). The CDR3 runs 13 residues. This CDR3 is CATSRGQGQTQYF. CDR3 nucleotides: TGTGCCACCAGCAGAGGACAGGGACAGACCCAGTACTTC.

J is TRBJ1-5 and V is TRBV6-5; maybe TRBD1 (5 bases). The V end lost 8 bases, the J end lost 2 bases, and 10 bases lay between the germline ends. The CDR3 has 13 residues. Germline V gene lookup returns CDR1 MNHEY and CDR2 SVGAGI. Here the CDR3 DNA reads TGTGCCAGCGGGGGGTTAGGCAATCAGCCCCAGCATTTT. It encodes CASGGLGNQPQHF.

CDR3 residues: CASSFSQSNTGELFF. The CDR3 DNA reads as TGTGCCAGCAGCTTCAGTCAGTCGAACACCGGGGAGCTGTTTTTT. The rearrangement joins TRBV5-4 to TRBJ2-2, with no clear D. The V gene's germline CDR1 is SGHNT and CDR2 YYREEE (reference sequence). V lost 2 bases to trimming and J lost 0 bases, with 8 bases between them. The CDR3 loop spans 15 amino acids.

This clone was observed once. The J gene is TRBJ2-2, the V gene TRBV7-2; 7 nucleotides match TRBD1. This CDR3 is built from 15 residues. Trimming cost V 4 bases and J 3 bases; bases outside gene matches: 5. Germline CDR1 and CDR2: SGHTA and FQGNSA. CDR3 region: CASSSTGADTGELFF. DNA of the CDR3: TGTGCCAGCAGCTCCACAGGGGCGGACACCGGGGAGCTGTTTTTT.

V and J are TRBV7-2 and TRBJ2-3; perhaps TRBD2 as D (5 bases). The CDR3 spans 16 residues. Deletions cut 2 bases from V and 0 bases from J, with 12 bases between. Germline V gene data show CDR1 as SGHTA and CDR2 as FQGNSA. CDR3 DNA: TGTGCCAGCAGCTTAAGAAGCGGCCCTAGCACAGATACGCAGTATTTT. Translated, it gives CASSLRSGPSTDTQYF.

The chain uses TRBV5-4 and TRBJ1-5; possible D gene TRBD1, 6 bases. This CDR3 is 15 amino acids long. V shed 3 bases and J shed 0 bases, with 10 bases lying between them. Per the germline V gene, CDR1 is SGHNT and CDR2 is YYREEE (reference sequence). The CDR3 loop reads CASSSGQNSNQPQHF. Here the CDR3 DNA reads TGTGCCAGCAGCTCCGGACAGAATAGCAATCAGCCCCAGCATTTT.

The V call is TRBV10-2, the J call TRBJ1-6; D is possibly TRBD1 (5 bases). The CDR3 has 15 amino acids. CDR1 is WSHSY, CDR2 SAAADI, per germline. V lost 6 bases and J 10 bases, leaving 19 bases between the germline ends. CDR3 in DNA: TGCGCCAGCAGCGCTCTGACAGCGGGAGAGTCACCCCTCCACTTT. Translation: CASSALTAGESPLHF.

This clone turned up a few times. This sequence joins TRBV7-2 and TRBJ2-3; unclear D gene. The CDR3 sequence is 11 residues long. V shed 5 bases and J shed 6 bases, with 6 bases lying between them. Germline V gives CDR1 SGHTA, CDR2 FQGNSA. CDR3 nucleotide sequence: TGTGCCAGCAGCCCCCAGGATACGCAGTATTTT. Translating gives CASSPQDTQYF.

The J gene is TRBJ2-3, the V gene TRBV6-5; D remains ambiguous. The CDR3 is 13 residues long. Trimming removed 6 bases at V and 2 bases at J, with 9 bases between. CDR1 is MNHEY, CDR2 SVGAGI, per germline. The DNA for the CDR3 is TGTGCCAGCAGCTCTCCGAACACAGATACGCAGTATTTT. Its protein is CASSSPNTDTQYF.

The table lists this clone with a few counts. The rearrangement uses TRBV9 and TRBJ2-7, with D maybe TRBD1 (6 bases). The CDR3 extends over 14 amino acids. Trimming stripped 0 bases from V and 5 bases from J, with 12 bases between. Germline V lookup: CDR1 SGDLS, CDR2 YYNGEE. Here the CDR3 DNA reads TGTGCCAGCAGCGTAGGTCAGGGGTACCACGAGCAGTACTTC. Its translation is CASSVGQGYHEQYF.

V usage is TRBV19 and J usage is TRBJ2-5; 10 bases map to TRBD1. J gave up 2 bases and V 10 bases, and 7 bases lay outside the gene matches. CDR3 length: 14 residues. The germline CDR1 and CDR2 sequences are LNHDA and SQIVND (reference sequence). The CDR3 DNA is TGTGCCACTGCCCGGGACAGGGGTCAAGAGACCCAGTACTTC. Translating gives CATARDRGQETQYF.